This TCR beta chain was recorded in a study of beta chain features in type 1 diabetes. Study context: Across the samples, roughly 98,000,000 sorted cells were examined in total. Regarding the study as a whole: Patients showed naive, central memory and Treg TCRB repertoires that appeared more similar than those of healthy donors. Within each of all four CD4+ subsets, Type 1 diabetes patients had TCRB CDR3s that were moderately but significantly shorter. Amplification by PCR could prefer shorter templates, with the same effect in patients and controls. Patients with type 1 diabetes carried fewer insertions and had more deletions at their VDJ junctions.

Sequenced material consisted of expressed TCRB transcripts (all of the isolated RNA was reverse transcribed). Sequencing was performed with immunoSEQ multiplex PCR; in TCRdb, only in-frame clones are kept and a portion is missing. The sample lists 350,000 to 450,000 clones, around 13% occurring once. This clone has only one observation. Its target is not known. The V and J ends lost 0 bases and 7 bases respectively, with 10 bases between them. The CDR3 is 13 residues long. The V gene's germline CDR1 is SGDLS and CDR2 YYNGEE. Sequencing input: naive CD4+ T cells from blood. This clonotype was obtained from a woman in her late teens or twenties with type 1 diabetes. The rearrangement links TRBV9 to TRBJ2-5; D is possibly TRBD2 (6 bases). In DNA, the CDR3 is TGTGCCAGCAGCGTAGCTACGGAGGGGACCCAGTACTTC. This codes for CASSVATEGTQYF.